The clone carrying this T cell receptor beta chain has a single count. The data stem from a study of blood T cell repertoires in COVID-19. Cohort 3 donors were reported recovered after two negative PCRs, clearance, or symptom resolution. CDR3 size: 14 residues. Germline CDR1 reads MRHNA; CDR2 reads SNTAGT. V shed 6 bases and J 4 bases; nucleotides not matched to a gene: 4. In the original processing: Scientists estimated how many nucleated cells there were by amplifying reference gene primers. Sequencing was performed with immunoSEQ multiplex PCR; in TCRdb, only in-frame clones are kept and a portion is missing. D and trimming come from the DNA, and the V and J calls and clone size come from that table. Of about 180,000 clones in the sample, more than 75% were seen once.

The sample was PBMCs or T cells enriched from blood (not recorded which). This TCR was recovered from a woman in her forties or fifties who had recovered from COVID-19. The gene calls are TRBV6-4 and TRBJ2-2; 8 bases are a match to TRBD2. The CDR3 DNA sequence: TGTGCCAGCAGGGCGGGAGGTGGCACCGGGGAGCTGTTTTTT. It is translated as CASRAGGGTGELFF.